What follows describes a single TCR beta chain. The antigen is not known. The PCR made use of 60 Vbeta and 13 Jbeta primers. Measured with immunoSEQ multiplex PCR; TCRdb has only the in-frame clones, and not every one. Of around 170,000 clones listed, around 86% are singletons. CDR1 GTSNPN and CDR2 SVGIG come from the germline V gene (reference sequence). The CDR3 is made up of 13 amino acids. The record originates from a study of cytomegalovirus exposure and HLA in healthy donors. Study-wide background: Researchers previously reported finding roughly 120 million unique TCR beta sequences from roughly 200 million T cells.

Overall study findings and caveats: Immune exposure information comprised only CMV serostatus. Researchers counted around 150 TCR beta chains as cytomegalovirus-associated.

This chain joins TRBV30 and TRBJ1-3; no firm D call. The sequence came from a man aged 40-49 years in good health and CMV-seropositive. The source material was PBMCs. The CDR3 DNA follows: TGTGGAGGGCAGCAGACCACTGGAAACACCATATATTTT. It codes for CGGQQTTGNTIYF.